These T cell receptor beta chains were read from a single sample in a study of beta chain features in type 1 diabetes. Profiled with immunoSEQ multiplex PCR; TCRdb holds only in-frame clones, not every one. The sample shows about 360,000 clones, about 12% of them seen only once. Sequenced input: naive CD4+ T cells from blood. These receptors originate from a woman between 18 and 29 years old with type 1 diabetes. Both conserved end residues are trimmed from each CDR3.

TRBV5-1	TRBJ2-5	9	ASSQQETQY
TRBV30	TRBJ2-1	12	AWSVGLVNNEQF
TRBV14	TRBJ2-5	10	ASATRRETQY
TRBV7-9	TRBJ2-7	11	ASSRQGRYEQY
TRBV7-9	TRBJ2-7	12	ASSGEGGTYEQY
TRBV5-4	TRBJ2-7	12	ASSSEGTSYEQY
TRBV30	TRBJ2-1	9	AWTAYNEQF
TRBV9	TRBJ1-2	13	ASSAQGAASGGYT
TRBV30	TRBJ2-1	13	AWSLLAGVYNEQF
TRBV5-1	TRBJ2-3	15	ASSLATSGKPTDTQY
TRBV18	TRBJ2-3	16	ASSPGLAGGYSTDTQY
TRBV10-3	TRBJ2-7	9	ATPGYNEQY
TRBV7-9	TRBJ2-1	13	ASSLPGSLYNEQF
TRBV11-2	TRBJ1-2	13	ASSIGQPPNYGYT
TRBV25-1	TRBJ2-5	12	ASKVREGTETQY
TRBV5-1	TRBJ1-6	13	ASSLVSQGISPLH
TRBV2	TRBJ2-2	13	ASSVGTANTGELF
TRBV11-2	TRBJ2-7	11	ASSFPTTGEQY
TRBV5-1	TRBJ2-7	13	ASSLYGVSSYEQY
TRBV5-1	TRBJ2-7	14	ASSLRSSVQAYEQY
TRBV18	TRBJ1-1	13	ASSPPTGMNTEAF
TRBV4-1	TRBJ2-3	14	ASSQMGRGDTDTQY
TRBV7-2	TRBJ2-3	12	ASSSQGSTDTQY
TRBV6-6	TRBJ2-7	11	ASSYGRAYEQY
TRBV7-2	TRBJ1-4	13	ASSLSSGLSEKLF
TRBV29-1	TRBJ2-7	11	SVADRDIYEQY
TRBV7-9	TRBJ1-5	11	ASTTAGMWPQH
TRBV5-4	TRBJ2-1	11	ASSLGGVDEQF
TRBV6-5	TRBJ1-4	13	ASSYPTGIDEKLF
TRBV7-9	TRBJ1-5	12	ASSLSLSNQPQH
TRBV4-3	TRBJ1-2	12	ASSQGRAVTGYT
TRBV7-9	TRBJ2-7	13	ASSLSGTGAYEQY
TRBV11-3	TRBJ2-2	13	ASSPTWRHTGELF
TRBV25-1	TRBJ1-6	11	ASSLPGASPLH
TRBV5-1	TRBJ2-3	15	ASSYLPGQGSTDTQY
TRBV6-6	TRBJ1-4	12	ASSYPEDSEKLF
TRBV28	TRBJ2-1	11	ASSPMLAGEQF
TRBV7-8	TRBJ1-2	13	ASSRRDGQFYGYT
TRBV18	TRBJ1-2	12	ASSPLRGLEGYT
TRBV28	TRBJ2-3	11	ASSQDSTDTQY